This TCR beta chain was sequenced during a study of blood T cell repertoires in COVID-19. The length of the CDR3 is 16 residues. The germline gives CDR1 SGHRS, CDR2 YFSETQ. V was shortened by 4 bases and J by 3 bases, with 18 bases between the two germline ends. Generated by immunoSEQ multiplex PCR, the TCRdb table keeps only in-frame clones and is missing some. Among some 200,000 clones listed, 75% to 85% were seen once. The chain joins TRBV5-1 to TRBJ2-3, with D perhaps matching TRBD2 (6 bases). Material: peripheral blood. The clonotype originates from a woman aged 70-85 years with COVID-19, enrolled during active disease. The CDR3 DNA sequence: TGCGCCAGCAGCCCCCTACTAGCCGGGGGAACAGATACGCAGTATTTT. Protein product: CASSPLLAGGTDTQYF.